One sample yielded the 17 T cell receptor beta chains listed below, sequenced in a study of blood T cell repertoires in COVID-19. Profiled with immunoSEQ multiplex PCR; TCRdb holds only in-frame clones, not every one. The sample holds about 180,000 clones, more than 80% seen once. Sequences were obtained from peripheral blood. The receptors were gathered from a human donor in a cohort sampled during active COVID-19.

V and J are TRBV5-5 and TRBJ2-3, with a tentative D call TRBD2 (6 bases). V lost 4 bases to trimming and J lost 11 bases, with 17 bases between them. The germline V gene encodes CDR1 SGHKS and CDR2 YYEKEE (reference sequence). The CDR3 consists of 13 residues. CDR3 DNA: TGTGCCAGCAGCCCCCCGGACTACCATGAGCAGTATTTT. Translating gives CASSPPDYHEQYF.

The chain recombines TRBV6-5 with TRBJ1-6; no definite D call. Germline values: CDR1 MNHEY, CDR2 SVGAGI. The germline V and J ends were trimmed by 2 bases and 6 bases, with 11 bases remaining between them. The CDR3 loop spans 15 amino acids. CDR3 DNA sequence: TGTGCCAGCAGTTACGACACCAGGCTTAATTCACCCCTCCACTTT. This sequence encodes CASSYDTRLNSPLHF.

This chain connects TRBV5-6 to TRBJ2-5; D may be TRBD2 (5 bases). The germline V gene has CDR1 SGHDT and CDR2 YYEEEE. Trimming cost V 4 bases and J 4 bases, with 8 bases left between them. This CDR3 has 12 residues. This CDR3 reads CASSRGRETQYF. In DNA form, the CDR3 reads TGTGCCAGCAGCCGGGGAAGAGAGACCCAGTACTTC.

V is TRBV6-1 and J is TRBJ2-7; TRBD2 might be the D (6 bases). The CDR3 is 13 residues long. Germline V gene lookup returns CDR1 MNHNS and CDR2 SASEGT. V was clipped by 0 bases and J by 4 bases, with 7 bases between them. CDR3 bases: TGTGCCAGCAGTGAAGCCCGGGGGTACGAGCAGTACTTC. Translation: CASSEARGYEQYF.

About this clone: This specimen includes other DNA sequences encoding the same CDR3. The rearrangement uses TRBV4-1 and TRBJ2-7; possible D gene TRBD1, 6 bases. The CDR3 has 13 amino acids. Trimming took off 1 base at V and 4 bases at J, with 8 bases between the two ends. CDR1 and CDR2 from the germline V gene are MGHRA and YSYEKL. The CDR3 region has the DNA TGCGCCAGCAGCCAAGGAACAGGGTACGAGCAGTACTTC. It encodes CASSQGTGYEQYF.

The chain combines TRBV19 with TRBJ1-5, with D maybe TRBD1 (5 bases). The germline CDR1 and CDR2 sequences are LNHDA and SQIVND (reference sequence). The CDR3 spans 16 residues. Trimming pared 4 bases from V and 5 bases from J, leaving 18 bases between. The CDR3 DNA reads TGTGCCAGTAGTACAACAGGCTCCTCAGGCTATCAGCCCCAGCATTTT. This codes for CASSTTGSSGYQPQHF.

This clone was seen just once. This chain uses TRBV5-5 with TRBJ2-1, with D possibly being TRBD2 (6 bases). Germline CDR1 is SGHKS and CDR2 is YYEKEE (reference sequence). V was trimmed by 1 base and J by 2 bases, leaving 13 bases between them. The CDR3 covers 16 residues. CDR3 sequence reads: CASSLYGEVAYNEQFF. The DNA of the CDR3 is TGTGCCAGCAGCTTGTACGGGGAGGTCGCCTACAATGAGCAGTTCTTC.

The count of this clone is one. The V and J genes are TRBV7-9 and TRBJ2-3; D gene ambiguous. CDR1 and CDR2 from the germline V gene are SEHNR and FQNEAQ (reference sequence). V gave up 1 base and J gave up 5 bases, with 13 bases separating them. The CDR3 sequence is 15 residues long. The CDR3 DNA reads TGTGCCAGCAGCTTAGATCCCGTTACTGTAGATACGCAGTATTTT. It is translated as CASSLDPVTVDTQYF.

This clone appeared a single time. This chain uses TRBV7-2 with TRBJ2-7; 8 nucleotides align to TRBD1. V lost 4 bases, J lost 5 bases, and 10 bases stayed unmatched. This CDR3 is built from 15 residues. Germline loops: CDR1 SGHTA, CDR2 FQGNSA. CDR3 sequence (DNA): TGTGCCAGCAGCTCGCCGGACAGGGCACTAAACGAGCAGTACTTC. Translating it yields CASSSPDRALNEQYF.

The genes are TRBV18 and TRBJ1-5; the D is unclear. Trimming removed 5 bases at V and 3 bases at J, with 11 bases between. Germline V lookup: CDR1 KGHSH, CDR2 LQKENI. The CDR3 is 14 residues long. The CDR3 here is CASSASGNNQPQHF. In nucleotides, the CDR3 is TGTGCCAGCTCAGCGTCCGGGAACAATCAGCCCCAGCATTTT.

This chain links TRBV27 with TRBJ2-7; 13 nucleotides line up with TRBD2. This CDR3 contains 15 residues. V lost 2 bases to trimming and J lost 3 bases; unmatched junction nucleotides: 1. Germline V lookup: CDR1 MNHEY, CDR2 SMNVEV (reference sequence). The CDR3 nucleotides read TGTGCCAGCAGTTTAGGACTAGCGGGGGTCTACGAGCAGTACTTC. Protein product: CASSLGLAGVYEQYF.

This rearrangement joins TRBV6-5 to TRBJ2-7, with D uncertain. Germline CDR1 reads MNHEY; CDR2 reads SVGAGI. V lost 6 bases and J 3 bases, leaving 3 bases between the germline ends. The CDR3 is made up of 10 amino acids. CDR3 in amino acids: CASSHYEQYF. For the CDR3, the DNA is TGTGCCAGCAGCCACTACGAGCAGTACTTC.

This chain joins TRBV21-1 and TRBJ2-1; the table's D call of TRBD1 was not tested on the DNA. TRBV21-1 is described as a pseudogene. The CDR3 length is 16 residues. Written as DNA, the CDR3 is TGTGCCAGCAGGCCCTCGGGGACAGGCCCTTACAATGAGCAGTTCTTC. It yields the protein CASRPSGTGPYNEQFF.

This clone was observed a single time. The chain couples TRBV6-5 to TRBJ1-1; D is undetermined. CDR3 size: 14 residues. V lost 7 bases and J lost 3, with 15 bases in between. Germline V CDR1 and CDR2: MNHEY, SVGAGI. The CDR3 nucleotides are TGTGCCAGCATGGCTCAGCCGGGTCACACTGAAGCTTTCTTT. The encoded protein is CASMAQPGHTEAFF.

This chain joins TRBV6-5 and TRBJ1-4; D unclear. V was trimmed by 1 base and J by 3 bases, leaving 12 bases between them. Germline CDR1 is MNHEY and CDR2 is SVGAGI. The CDR3 loop spans 16 amino acids. The CDR3 coding sequence is TGTGCCAGCAGTTACTTCGGGGAAACGGCTAATGAAAAACTGTTTTTT. Amino acids: CASSYFGETANEKLFF.

The chain is built from TRBV5-4 and TRBJ2-3; 9 bases are a match to TRBD2. The CDR3 sequence is 17 residues long. J lost 0 bases, V lost 4 bases, and 9 bases had no gene match. The V gene's germline CDR1 is SGHNT and CDR2 YYREEE (reference sequence). CDR3 DNA sequence: TGTGCCAGCAGCCGGGGCGGGGGGGCCATTAGCACAGATACGCAGTATTTT. This gives the protein CASSRGGGAISTDTQYF.

This rearrangement joins TRBV6-6 to TRBJ1-6, with 8 bases aligning to TRBD1. V shed 5 bases and J 9 bases; nucleotides not matched to a gene: 15. The germline V gene encodes CDR1 MNHNY and CDR2 SVGAGI (reference sequence). The CDR3 covers 17 residues. The CDR3 loop is CASSHSSPGQEGSPLHF. The CDR3 DNA follows: TGTGCCAGCAGTCACAGCAGTCCGGGACAGGAGGGTTCACCCCTCCACTTT.